Described below is a single T cell receptor (beta chain) sequence and its context. Which antigen it targets is not known. Base quality data are lacking; no much larger clone is found one base away. The data belong to a study of T cells after yellow fever vaccination (dated by TCRdb to the late 2010s). Background for the entire study: The SMART-Seq v4 Ultra Low Input RNA kit was used to prepare libraries from fractions with low cell numbers. Two healthy male donors, one aged 18 to 29 and one aged 30 to 39 years, were included in the cohort. Blood was collected at multiple timepoints before and after primary and secondary immunization, and bulk PBMC replicates and cell subsets were isolated. Bulk TCR alpha and beta repertoires were sequenced longitudinally to track T-cell clones before and after primary and booster YFV17D yellow fever vaccination. Paper-wide results and their limitations: The study included only two donors, which limits how far the findings can be generalized. Computational filtering was needed because FACS-sorted repertoires could contain abundant contaminating clonotypes from the bulk population. Compared with the primary T-cell response, the secondary T-cell response was weaker but faster, peaking on day 5 rather than day 15. After the booster, most clones that had expanded after primary vaccination were detected again (approximately 96% of CD4 and around nine tenths of CD8), suggesting broad maintenance of memory. A small fraction of clonotypes showed up in both the CD4 and CD8 compartments, probably as a result of convergent recombination.

V is pruned by 3 bases and J by 1 base, leaving 2 bases of the junction without a gene match. In the germline V gene, CDR1 corresponds to LGHNA and CDR2 to YSLEER. The CDR3, from cysteine to phenylalanine, totals 17 residues. The only DNA kept is the CDR3, 51 bases in frame from the first base. The label giving this sample's treatment or condition can be read as: live attenuated yellow fever vaccine strain. A standard Ficoll-Paque protocol was used to isolate PBMCs from peripheral blood. Dynabeads CD4 and CD8 positive selection kits were used to isolate the CD4 and CD8 T-cell fractions. TriZol was used to extract RNA from bulk PBMCs, from CD4 and CD8 fractions, and from dextramer-positive and dextramer-negative fractions. Reads for this sample came from an Illumina NovaSeq 6000. TCR cDNA was synthesized by 5'RACE template switching, through which a universal primer site and unique molecular identifiers were introduced. Priming of cDNA synthesis was performed from both the TCR alpha and TCR beta constant segments. Two PCR steps were used to amplify libraries, with sample barcodes and sequencing adapters being added in the second step. Libraries were sequenced on Illumina HiSeq 2500 (2x100 bp) or NovaSeq (2x150 bp). In the source study's methods: MIGEC was used to demultiplex reads and collapse the reads into UMI consensus sequences, and MiXCR was used for V(D)J alignment. Vaccine-responding clonotypes were identified with edgeR using replicate PBMC samples, with FDR below 0.01 and a log2 fold change above 5 up to day 15 being required. Each bulk clonotype was labeled CD4 or CD8 based on which sequenced repertoire, CD4 or CD8, contained the clonotype at higher abundance. TCRdb applied fastp at Q25 and MiXCR to the public reads, then kept only in-frame beta chains. For every CDR3 protein sequence, its rows merge into one entry that carries the most common genes and DNA. TCRdb's processing, not the authors', yielded these V and J calls. The sample table records some 220,000 distinct CDR3 sequences; more than 3% of these occur just once. In total, the top ten clones hold around 3% of the sample.

The rearrangement joined TRBV4-3 to TRBJ2-3, and TRBD2 aligns with 15 junction nucleotides. This sequence originates from a man younger than 30 who received the YFV17D yellow fever vaccine. Sequenced here: CD4+ T cells sorted from PBMCs, sampled 10 days after the yellow fever booster vaccination. The encoded CDR3 is CASSHGTSGGRTDTQYF. The nucleotide sequence reads TGCGCCAGCAGCCACGGGACTAGCGGGGGGCGCACAGATACGCAGTATTTT.